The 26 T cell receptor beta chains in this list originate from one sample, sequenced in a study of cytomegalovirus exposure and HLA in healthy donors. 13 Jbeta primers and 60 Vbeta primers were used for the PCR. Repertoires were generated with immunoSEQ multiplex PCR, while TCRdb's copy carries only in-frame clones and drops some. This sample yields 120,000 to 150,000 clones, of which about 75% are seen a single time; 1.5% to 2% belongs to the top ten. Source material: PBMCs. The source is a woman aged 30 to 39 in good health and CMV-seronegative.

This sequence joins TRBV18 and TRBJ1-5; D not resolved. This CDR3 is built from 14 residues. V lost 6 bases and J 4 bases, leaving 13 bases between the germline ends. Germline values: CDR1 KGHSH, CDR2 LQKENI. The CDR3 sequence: CASSRGWENQPQHF. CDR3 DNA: TGTGCCAGCTCTCGCGGTTGGGAGAATCAGCCCCAGCATTTT.

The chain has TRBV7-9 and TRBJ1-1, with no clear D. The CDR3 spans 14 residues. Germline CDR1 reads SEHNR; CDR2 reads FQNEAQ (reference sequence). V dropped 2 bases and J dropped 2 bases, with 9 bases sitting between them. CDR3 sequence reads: CASSLRELNTEAFF. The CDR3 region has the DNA TGTGCCAGCAGCTTACGTGAGCTTAACACTGAAGCTTTCTTT.

Here the CDR3 reads CASSPRSTGRETQYF. The DNA of the CDR3 is TGTGCCAGCAGCCCACGATCGACAGGACGGGAGACCCAGTACTTC. J is TRBJ2-5 and V is TRBV11-3; D may be TRBD1 (6 bases). The germline V and J ends were trimmed by 5 bases and 5 bases, with 18 bases remaining between them. CDR3 size: 15 residues. Germline-derived CDR1 and CDR2 are SGHNT and YENEEA.

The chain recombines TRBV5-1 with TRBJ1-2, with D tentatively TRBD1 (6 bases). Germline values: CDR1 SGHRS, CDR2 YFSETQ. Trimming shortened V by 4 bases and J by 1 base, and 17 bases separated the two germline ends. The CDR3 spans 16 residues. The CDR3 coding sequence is TGCGCCAGCAGCCTGGACCGGGACACATATAACTATGGCTACACCTTC. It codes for CASSLDRDTYNYGYTF.

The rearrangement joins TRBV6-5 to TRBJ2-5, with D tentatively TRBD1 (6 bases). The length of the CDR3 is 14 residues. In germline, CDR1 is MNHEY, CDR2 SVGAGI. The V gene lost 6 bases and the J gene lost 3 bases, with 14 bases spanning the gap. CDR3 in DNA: TGTGCCAGCAGCACCCCTAGGACAGAAGAGACCCAGTACTTC. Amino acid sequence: CASSTPRTEETQYF.

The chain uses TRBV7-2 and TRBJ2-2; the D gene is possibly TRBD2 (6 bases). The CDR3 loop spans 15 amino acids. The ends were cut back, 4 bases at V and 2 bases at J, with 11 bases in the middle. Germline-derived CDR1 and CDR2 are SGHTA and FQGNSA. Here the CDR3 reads CASSWDSPNTGELFF. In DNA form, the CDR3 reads TGTGCCAGCAGCTGGGACTCCCCCAACACCGGGGAGCTGTTTTTT. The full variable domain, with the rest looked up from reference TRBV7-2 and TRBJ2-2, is GAGVSQSPSNKVTEKGKDVELRCDPISGHTALYWYRQSLGQGLEFLIYFQGNSAPDKSGLPSDRFSAERTGGSVSTLTIQRTQQEDSAVYLCASSWDSPNTGELFFGEGSRLTVL.

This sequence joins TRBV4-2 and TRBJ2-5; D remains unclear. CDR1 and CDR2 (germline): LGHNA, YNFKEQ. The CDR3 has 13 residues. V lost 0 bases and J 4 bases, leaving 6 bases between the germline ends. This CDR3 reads CASSQESGETQYF. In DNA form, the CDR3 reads TGTGCCAGCAGCCAAGAGTCAGGAGAGACCCAGTACTTC.

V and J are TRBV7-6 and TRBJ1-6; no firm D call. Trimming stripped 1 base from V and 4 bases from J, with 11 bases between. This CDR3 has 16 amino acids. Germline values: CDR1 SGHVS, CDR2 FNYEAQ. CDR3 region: CASSLGPGVYNSPLHF. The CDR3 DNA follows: TGTGCCAGCAGCTTAGGACCGGGAGTTTATAATTCACCCCTCCACTTT.

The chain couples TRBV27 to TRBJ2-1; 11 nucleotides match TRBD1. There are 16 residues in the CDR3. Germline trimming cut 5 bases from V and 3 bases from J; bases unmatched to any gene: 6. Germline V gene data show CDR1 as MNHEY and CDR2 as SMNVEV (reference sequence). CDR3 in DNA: TGTGCCAGCAGTCCAGGACAGGGGGCTGACTACAATGAGCAGTTCTTC. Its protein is CASSPGQGADYNEQFF.

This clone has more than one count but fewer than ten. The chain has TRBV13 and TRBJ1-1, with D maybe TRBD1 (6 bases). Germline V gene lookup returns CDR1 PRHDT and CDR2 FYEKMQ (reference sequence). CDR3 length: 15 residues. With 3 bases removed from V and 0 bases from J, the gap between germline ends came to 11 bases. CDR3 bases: TGTGCCAGCAGCTTGGAACAGGGTATGAACACTGAAGCTTTCTTT. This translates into CASSLEQGMNTEAFF.

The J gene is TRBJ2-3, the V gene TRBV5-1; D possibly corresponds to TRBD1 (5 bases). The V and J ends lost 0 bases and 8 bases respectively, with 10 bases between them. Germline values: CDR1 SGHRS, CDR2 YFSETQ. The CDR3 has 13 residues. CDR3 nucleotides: TGCGCCAGCAGCTTGGGGGGCCGGAGTACGCAGTATTTT. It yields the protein CASSLGGRSTQYF.

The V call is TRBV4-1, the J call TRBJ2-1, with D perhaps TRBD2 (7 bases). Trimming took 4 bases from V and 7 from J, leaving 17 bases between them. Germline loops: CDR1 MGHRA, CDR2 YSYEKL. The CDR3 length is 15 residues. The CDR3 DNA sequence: TGCGCCAGCAGCCGGGGTTGGGGGGGCGGGAATGAGCAGTTCTTC. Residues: CASSRGWGGGNEQFF.

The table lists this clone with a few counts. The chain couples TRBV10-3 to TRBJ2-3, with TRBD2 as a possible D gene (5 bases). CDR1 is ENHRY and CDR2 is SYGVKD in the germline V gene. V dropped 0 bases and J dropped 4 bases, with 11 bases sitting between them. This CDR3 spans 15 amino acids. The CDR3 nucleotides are TGTGCCATCAGTGAGTCCCCGACTACCTCAGATACGCAGTATTTT. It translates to CAISESPTTSDTQYF.

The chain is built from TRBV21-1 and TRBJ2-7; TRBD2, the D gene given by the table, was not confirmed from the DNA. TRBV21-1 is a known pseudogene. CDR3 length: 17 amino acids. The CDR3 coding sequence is TGTGCCAGCAGCAAAGGAGCACCAGATAGAGGGTACCACGAGCAGTACTTC. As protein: CASSKGAPDRGYHEQYF.

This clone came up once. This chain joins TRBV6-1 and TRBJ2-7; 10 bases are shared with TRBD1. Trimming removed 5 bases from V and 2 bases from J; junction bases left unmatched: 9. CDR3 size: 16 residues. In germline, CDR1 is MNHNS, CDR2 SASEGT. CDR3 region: CASSQVGTGVPYEQYF. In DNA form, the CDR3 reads TGTGCCAGCAGTCAAGTGGGGACAGGGGTTCCCTACGAGCAGTACTTC.

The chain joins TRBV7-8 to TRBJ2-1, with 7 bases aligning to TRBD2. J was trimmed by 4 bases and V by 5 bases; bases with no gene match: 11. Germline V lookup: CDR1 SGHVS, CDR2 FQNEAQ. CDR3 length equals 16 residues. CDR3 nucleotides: TGTGCCAGCAGCCCGGATAGCGGGTTATCATACAATGAGCAGTTCTTC. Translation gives CASSPDSGLSYNEQFF.

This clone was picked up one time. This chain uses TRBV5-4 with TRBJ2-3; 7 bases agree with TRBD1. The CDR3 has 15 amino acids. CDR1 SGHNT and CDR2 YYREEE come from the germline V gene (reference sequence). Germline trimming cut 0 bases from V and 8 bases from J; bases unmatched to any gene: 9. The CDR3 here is CASSLAGTEKGTQYF. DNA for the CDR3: TGTGCCAGCAGCTTGGCCGGGACAGAAAAGGGTACGCAGTATTTT.

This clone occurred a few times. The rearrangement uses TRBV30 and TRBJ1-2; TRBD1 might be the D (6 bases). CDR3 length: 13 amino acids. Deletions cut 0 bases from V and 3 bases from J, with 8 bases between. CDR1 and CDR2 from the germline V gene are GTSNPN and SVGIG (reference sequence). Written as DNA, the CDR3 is TGTGCCTGGAGTGTAAGACAGGACTATGGCTACACCTTC. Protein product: CAWSVRQDYGYTF. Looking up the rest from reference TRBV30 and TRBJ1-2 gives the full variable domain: SQTIHQWPATLVQPVGSPLSLECTVEGTSNPNLYWYRQAAGRGLQLLFYSVGIGQISSEVPQNLSASRPQDRQFILSSKKLLLSDSGFYLCAWSVRQDYGYTFGSGTRLTVV.

CDR3 in amino acids: CSVEVRPRGNYGYTF. The CDR3 bases are TGCAGCGTTGAAGTAAGACCCCGGGGTAACTATGGCTACACCTTC. The chain has TRBV29-1 and TRBJ1-2; D remains unclear. The CDR3 extends over 15 amino acids. Trimming stripped 1 base from V and 1 base from J, with 13 bases between. The germline V gene encodes CDR1 SQVTM and CDR2 ANQGSEA.

CDR3 sequence (DNA): TGCGCCAGCAGTTACGGACAGGTAACTGAAGCTTTCTTT. It translates to CASSYGQVTEAFF. The chain has TRBV4-3 and TRBJ1-1; TRBD1 agrees at 7 bases. After removal of 6 bases from V and 5 bases from J, the junction contained 6 bases not matched to a gene. The CDR3 is 13 residues long. Germline assignment: CDR1 LGHNA and CDR2 YSLEER.

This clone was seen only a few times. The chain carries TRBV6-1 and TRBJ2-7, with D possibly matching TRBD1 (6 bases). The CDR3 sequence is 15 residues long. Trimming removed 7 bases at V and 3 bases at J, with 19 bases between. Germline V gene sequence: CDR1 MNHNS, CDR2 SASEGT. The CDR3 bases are TGTGCCAGCAATAAACAAGGGGGTCTGGACTACGAGCAGTACTTC. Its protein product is CASNKQGGLDYEQYF.

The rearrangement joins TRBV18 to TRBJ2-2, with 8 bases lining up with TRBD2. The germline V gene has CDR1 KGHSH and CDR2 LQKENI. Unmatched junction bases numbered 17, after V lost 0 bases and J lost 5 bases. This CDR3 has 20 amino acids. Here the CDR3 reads CASSPPRSSGPRGLTGELFF. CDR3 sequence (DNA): TGTGCCAGCTCACCACCACGGTCTAGCGGGCCCAGAGGATTAACCGGGGAGCTGTTTTTT.

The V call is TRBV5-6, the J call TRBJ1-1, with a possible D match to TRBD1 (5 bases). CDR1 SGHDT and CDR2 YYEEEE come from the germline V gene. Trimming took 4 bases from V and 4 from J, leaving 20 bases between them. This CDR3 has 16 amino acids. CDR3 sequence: CASSELAGPGGTEAFF. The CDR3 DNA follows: TGTGCCAGCAGCGAACTGGCGGGCCCGGGGGGCACTGAAGCTTTCTTT.

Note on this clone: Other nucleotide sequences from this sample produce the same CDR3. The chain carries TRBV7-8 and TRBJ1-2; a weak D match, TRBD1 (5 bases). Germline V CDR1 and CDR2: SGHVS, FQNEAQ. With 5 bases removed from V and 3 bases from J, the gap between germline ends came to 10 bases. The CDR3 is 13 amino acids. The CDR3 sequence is CASSPQGYYGYTF. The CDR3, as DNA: TGTGCCAGCAGCCCTCAGGGTTACTATGGCTACACCTTC.

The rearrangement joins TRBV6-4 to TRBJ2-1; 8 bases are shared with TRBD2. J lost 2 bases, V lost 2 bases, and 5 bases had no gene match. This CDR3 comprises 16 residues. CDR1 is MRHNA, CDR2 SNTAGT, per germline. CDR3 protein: CASSDTVAGPYNEQFF. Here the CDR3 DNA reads TGTGCCAGCAGTGACACGGTAGCGGGGCCCTACAATGAGCAGTTCTTC.

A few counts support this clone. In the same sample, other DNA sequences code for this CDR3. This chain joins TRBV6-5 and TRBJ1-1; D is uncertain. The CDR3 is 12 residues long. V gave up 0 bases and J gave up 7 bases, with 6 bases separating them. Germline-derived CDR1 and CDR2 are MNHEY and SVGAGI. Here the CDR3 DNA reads TGTGCCAGCAGTTACTCGACGGGTGAAGCTTTCTTT. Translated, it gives CASSYSTGEAFF.